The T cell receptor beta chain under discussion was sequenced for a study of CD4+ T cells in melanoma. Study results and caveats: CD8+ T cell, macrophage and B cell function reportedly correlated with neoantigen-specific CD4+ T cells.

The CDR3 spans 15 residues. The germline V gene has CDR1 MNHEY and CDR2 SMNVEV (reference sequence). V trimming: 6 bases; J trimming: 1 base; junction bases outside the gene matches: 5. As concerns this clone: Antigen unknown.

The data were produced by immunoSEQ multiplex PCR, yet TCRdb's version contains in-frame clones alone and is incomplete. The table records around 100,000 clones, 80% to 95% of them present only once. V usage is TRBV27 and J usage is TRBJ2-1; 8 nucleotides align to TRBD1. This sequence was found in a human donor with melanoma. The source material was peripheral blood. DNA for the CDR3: TGTGCCAGCAGGGACAGGGTCCTTTCCTACAATGAGCAGTTCTTC. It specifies CASRDRVLSYNEQFF.